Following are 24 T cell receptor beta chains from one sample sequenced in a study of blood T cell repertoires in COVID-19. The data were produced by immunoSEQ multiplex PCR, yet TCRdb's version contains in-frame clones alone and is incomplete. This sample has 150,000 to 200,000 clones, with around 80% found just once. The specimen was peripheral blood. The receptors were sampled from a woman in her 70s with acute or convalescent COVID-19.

CDR3 in amino acids: CASSVFRGDYEKLFF. The CDR3 DNA follows: TGTGCCAGCAGCGTATTCAGGGGAGATTATGAAAAACTGTTTTTT. The V gene is TRBV28, the J gene TRBJ1-4; tentatively, D is TRBD1 (6 bases). Per germline, CDR1 MDHEN and CDR2 SYDVKM. Trimming removed 6 bases at V and 6 bases at J, with 17 bases between. CDR3 length equals 15 residues. The full variable domain, in which reference TRBV28 and TRBJ1-4 provide the parts outside the CDR3, is DVKVTQSSRYLVKRTGEKVFLECVQDMDHENMFWYRQDPGLGLRLIYFSYDVKMKEKGDIPEGYSVSREKKERFSLILESASTNQTSMYLCASSVFRGDYEKLFFGSGTQLSVL.

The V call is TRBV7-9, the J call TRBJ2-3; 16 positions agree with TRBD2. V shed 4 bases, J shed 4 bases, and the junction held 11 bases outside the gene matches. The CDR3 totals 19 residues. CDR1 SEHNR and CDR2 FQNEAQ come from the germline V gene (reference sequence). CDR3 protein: CASSSAGTSGRDSPDTQYF. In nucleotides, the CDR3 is TGTGCCAGCAGCTCGGCCGGGACTAGCGGGAGGGATTCCCCAGATACGCAGTATTTT.

The CDR3 region is CASSLGGGSEKLFF. CDR3 DNA: TGTGCCAGCAGCTTAGGAGGGGGCAGTGAAAAACTGTTTTTT. This chain uses TRBV7-9 with TRBJ1-4, with TRBD1 matching over 7 bases. This CDR3 has 14 amino acids. Germline-derived CDR1 and CDR2 are SEHNR and FQNEAQ (reference sequence). Trimming at V came to 1 base and at J to 7 bases, leaving 3 bases not matched to a gene.

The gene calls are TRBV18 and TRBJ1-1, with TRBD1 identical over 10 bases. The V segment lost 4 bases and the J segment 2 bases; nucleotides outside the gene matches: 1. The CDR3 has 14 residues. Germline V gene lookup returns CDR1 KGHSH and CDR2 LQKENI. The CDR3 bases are TGTGCCAGCTCACGACAGGGGGCAAACACTGAAGCTTTCTTT. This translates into CASSRQGANTEAFF.

The CDR3 is CASSSPDSFYGYTF. The CDR3 DNA follows: TGTGCCAGCAGTTCCCCCGACAGTTTCTACGGCTACACCTTC. J is TRBJ1-2 and V is TRBV28, with a tentative D call TRBD1 (5 bases). Germline values: CDR1 MDHEN, CDR2 SYDVKM. V dropped 4 bases and J dropped 8 bases, with 17 bases sitting between them. The CDR3 contains 14 residues.

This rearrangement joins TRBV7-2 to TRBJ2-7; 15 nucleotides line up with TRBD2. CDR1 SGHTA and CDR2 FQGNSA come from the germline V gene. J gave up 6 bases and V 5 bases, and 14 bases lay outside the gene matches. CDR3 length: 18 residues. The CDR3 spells CASSLTTGTSGRPLEQYF. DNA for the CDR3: TGTGCCAGCAGCCTAACGACCGGGACTAGCGGGAGGCCCCTCGAGCAGTACTTC.

The chain's CDR3 is CASSWDAGGGYGYTF. The CDR3 nucleotides read TGTGCCAGCAGCTGGGATGCAGGGGGCGGCTATGGCTACACCTTC. The genes are TRBV28 and TRBJ1-2; 8 bases match TRBD1. V gave up 6 bases and J gave up 4 bases; unmatched junction bases: 10. Germline V gene data show CDR1 as MDHEN and CDR2 as SYDVKM. This CDR3 spans 15 amino acids.

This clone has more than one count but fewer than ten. As DNA, the CDR3 is TGTGCCAGCCAGACAGTGAACACTGAAGCTTTCTTT. Its protein is CASQTVNTEAFF. V and J are TRBV28 and TRBJ1-1; possible D gene TRBD1, 5 bases. Germline V lookup: CDR1 MDHEN, CDR2 SYDVKM. Trimming left V 8 bases short and J 0 bases short, with 7 bases between. This CDR3 comprises 12 residues.

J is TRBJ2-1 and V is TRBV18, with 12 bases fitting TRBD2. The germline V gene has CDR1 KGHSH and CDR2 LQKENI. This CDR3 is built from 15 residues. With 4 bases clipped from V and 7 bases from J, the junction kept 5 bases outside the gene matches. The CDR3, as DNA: TGTGCCAGCTCACTCGGACTAGCGGGAAATAATGAGCAGTTCTTC. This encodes CASSLGLAGNNEQFF.

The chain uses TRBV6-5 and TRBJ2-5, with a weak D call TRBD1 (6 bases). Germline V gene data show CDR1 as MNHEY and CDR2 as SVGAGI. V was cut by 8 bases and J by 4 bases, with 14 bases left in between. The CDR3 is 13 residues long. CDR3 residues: CASGPQGRETQYF. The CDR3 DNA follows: TGTGCCAGCGGCCCTCAGGGGAGAGAGACCCAGTACTTC.

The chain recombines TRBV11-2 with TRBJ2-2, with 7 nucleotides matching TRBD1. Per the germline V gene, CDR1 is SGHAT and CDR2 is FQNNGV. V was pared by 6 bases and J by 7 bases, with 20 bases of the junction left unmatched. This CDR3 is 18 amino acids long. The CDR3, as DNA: TGTGCCAGCAGTCGAAGCCAAGGGGGCGCCGTTTCTATCGGGGAGCTGTTTTTT. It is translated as CASSRSQGGAVSIGELFF.

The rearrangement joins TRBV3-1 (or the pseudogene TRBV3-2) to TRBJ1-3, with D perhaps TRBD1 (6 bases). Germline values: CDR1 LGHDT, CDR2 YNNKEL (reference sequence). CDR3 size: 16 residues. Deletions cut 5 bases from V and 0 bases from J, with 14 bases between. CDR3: CASSSRGARSGNTIYF. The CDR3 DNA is TGTGCCAGCAGCTCCAGGGGAGCCCGCTCTGGAAACACCATATATTTT.

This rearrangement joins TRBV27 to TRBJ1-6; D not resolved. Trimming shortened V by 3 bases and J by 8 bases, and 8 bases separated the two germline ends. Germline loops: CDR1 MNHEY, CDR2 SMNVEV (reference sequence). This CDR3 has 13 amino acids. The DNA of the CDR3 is TGTGCCAGCAGTTTCCCCGGAGATTCACCCCTCCACTTT. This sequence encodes CASSFPGDSPLHF.

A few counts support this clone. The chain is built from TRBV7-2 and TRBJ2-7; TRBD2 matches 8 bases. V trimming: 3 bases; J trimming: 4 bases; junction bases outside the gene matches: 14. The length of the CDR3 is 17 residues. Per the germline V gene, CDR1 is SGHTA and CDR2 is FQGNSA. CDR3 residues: CASSLGLGSMARYEQYF. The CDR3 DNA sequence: TGTGCCAGCAGCTTGGGACTAGGGAGCATGGCCAGGTACGAGCAGTACTTC.

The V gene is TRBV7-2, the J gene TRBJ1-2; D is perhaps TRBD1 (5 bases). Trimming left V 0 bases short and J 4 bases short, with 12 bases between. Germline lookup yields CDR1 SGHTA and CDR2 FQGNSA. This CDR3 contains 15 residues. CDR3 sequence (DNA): TGTGCCAGCAGCTTAGCGCCAGGGAACGCCTATGGCTACACCTTC. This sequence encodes CASSLAPGNAYGYTF.

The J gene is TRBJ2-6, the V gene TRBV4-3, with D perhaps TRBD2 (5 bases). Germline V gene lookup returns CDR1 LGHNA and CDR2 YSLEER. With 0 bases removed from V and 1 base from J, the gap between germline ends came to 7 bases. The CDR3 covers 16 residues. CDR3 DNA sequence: TGCGCCAGCAGCCAAGATCGAGGGTCTGGGGCCAACGTCCTGACTTTC. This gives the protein CASSQDRGSGANVLTF.

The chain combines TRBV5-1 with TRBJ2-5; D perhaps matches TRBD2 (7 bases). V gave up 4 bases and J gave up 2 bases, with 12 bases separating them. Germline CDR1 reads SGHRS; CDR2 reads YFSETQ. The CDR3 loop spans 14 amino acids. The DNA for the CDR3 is TGCGCCAGCAGCCCAGGGAGGGGGCAAGAGACCCAGTACTTC. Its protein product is CASSPGRGQETQYF.

CDR3 residues: CASSMAGTGINEQFF. In nucleotides, the CDR3 is TGTGCCAGTAGTATGGCAGGGACAGGAATTAATGAGCAGTTCTTC. The J gene is TRBJ2-1, the V gene TRBV19; TRBD1 aligns across 8 bases. J gave up 7 bases and V 3 bases, and 8 bases lay outside the gene matches. CDR1 LNHDA and CDR2 SQIVND come from the germline V gene (reference sequence). This CDR3 has 15 amino acids.

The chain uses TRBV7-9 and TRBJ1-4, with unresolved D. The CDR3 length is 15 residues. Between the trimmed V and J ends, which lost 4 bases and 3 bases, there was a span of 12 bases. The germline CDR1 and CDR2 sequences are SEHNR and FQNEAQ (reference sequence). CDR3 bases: TGTGCCAGCAGCTATTACGGCGGCTCTAATGAAAAACTGTTTTTT. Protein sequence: CASSYYGGSNEKLFF.

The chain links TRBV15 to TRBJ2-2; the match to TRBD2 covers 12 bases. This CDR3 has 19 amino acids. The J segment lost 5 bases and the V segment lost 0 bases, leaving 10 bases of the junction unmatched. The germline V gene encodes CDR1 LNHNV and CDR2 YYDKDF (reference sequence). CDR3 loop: CATSRDPILAGGGTGELFF. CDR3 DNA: TGTGCCACCAGCAGAGACCCTATACTAGCGGGAGGAGGAACCGGGGAGCTGTTTTTT.

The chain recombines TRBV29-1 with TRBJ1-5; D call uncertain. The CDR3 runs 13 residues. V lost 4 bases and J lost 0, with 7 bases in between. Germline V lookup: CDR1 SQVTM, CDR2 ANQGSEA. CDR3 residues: CSVGGNSNQPQHF. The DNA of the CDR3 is TGCAGCGTTGGAGGCAATAGCAATCAGCCCCAGCATTTT.

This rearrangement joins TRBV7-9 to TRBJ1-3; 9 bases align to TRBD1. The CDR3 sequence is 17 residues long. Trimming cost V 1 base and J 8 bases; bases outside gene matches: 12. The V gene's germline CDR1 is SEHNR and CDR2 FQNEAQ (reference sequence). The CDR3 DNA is TGTGCCAGCAGCTTAGGTACGGGACAGGGACCGGGAGACACCATATATTTT. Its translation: CASSLGTGQGPGDTIYF.

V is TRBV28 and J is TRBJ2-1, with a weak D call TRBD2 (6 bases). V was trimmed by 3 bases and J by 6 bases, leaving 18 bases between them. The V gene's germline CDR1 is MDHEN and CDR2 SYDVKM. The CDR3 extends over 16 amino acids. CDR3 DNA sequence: TGTGCCAGCAGTTTTGGGGGGAGCCTTGGGGCCAATGAGCAGTTCTTC. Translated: CASSFGGSLGANEQFF.

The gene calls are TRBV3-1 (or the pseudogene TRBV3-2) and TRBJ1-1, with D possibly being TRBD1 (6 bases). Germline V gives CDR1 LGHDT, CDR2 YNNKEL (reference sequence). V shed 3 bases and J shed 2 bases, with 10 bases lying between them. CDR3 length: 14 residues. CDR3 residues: CASSQKQGNTEAFF. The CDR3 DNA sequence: TGTGCCAGCAGCCAGAAACAGGGTAACACTGAAGCTTTCTTT.